Listed below are T cell receptor beta chains from one sample, sequenced in a study of blood T cell repertoires in COVID-19. Sequenced by immunoSEQ multiplex PCR; TCRdb stores in-frame clones only, minus some. The data contain nearly 300,000 clones, less than 85% of them singletons. The sample comprised peripheral blood. Source of these receptors: a human donor with COVID-19, enrolled during active disease. The donor label of this sample is uncertain. Both conserved end residues are part of each CDR3. The order of the fields is V gene, J gene, CDR3 protein.

>TRBV28|TRBJ2-7
CASSFHLDTEYEQYF
>TRBV28|TRBJ1-2
CASSYSGYYGYTF
>TRBV3-1/TRBV3-2|TRBJ1-2
CASSQTGDGYTF
>TRBV6-5|TRBJ1-1
CASSSGKFTEAFF
>TRBV12-5|TRBJ1-5
CASGRGAFNQPQHF
>TRBV28|TRBJ2-4
CASSNPLNIQYF
>TRBV1|TRBJ2-7
CTSSQVVQDYNEQYF
>TRBV2|TRBJ1-1
CASRDGTGYTEAFF
>TRBV5-1|TRBJ2-1
CASSFTSENNEQFF
>TRBV27|TRBJ1-3
CASSPNFSGNTIYF
>TRBV24-1|TRBJ1-1
CATSDFGPLQGQTNTEAFF
>TRBV27|TRBJ2-1
CASSPGTGGTGGNEQFF
>TRBV5-6|TRBJ2-6
CASSLRGSGANVLTF
>TRBV20-1|TRBJ1-5
CSASRAGLQPQHF
>TRBV7-9|TRBJ2-2
CASSLSGTANTGELFF
>TRBV7-9|TRBJ1-2
CASSFDRGNYGYTF
>TRBV11-2|TRBJ1-5
CASSPDRVQPQHF